These T cell receptor beta chains were read from a single sample in a study of T-cell reconstitution after alpha-beta-depleted transplantation in children. TCRdb re-called the PCR reads through MiXCR, storing one row per CDR3 protein. The sample lists nearly 550,000 distinct CDR3 sequences; 15% to 20% were seen once. This specimen was PBMCs from the stem cell graft donor, taken from the stem cell graft. All receptors come from a human donor who donated a stem cell graft to a child with acute lymphoblastic leukemia. The CDR3 runs from the conserved cysteine through the conserved F or W. The D gene is left open where the match is weak. Clone size is stated in some rows and not others, as once, few, many or a class when expanded.

TRBD2 few TRBJ2-1 TRBV4-1 CASSQVGLAYYNEQFF TGCGCCAGCAGCCAGGTAGGACTAGCGTACTACAATGAGCAGTTCTTC
- few TRBJ2-2 TRBV9 CASSVDRELFF TGTGCCAGCAGCGTAGACAGGGAGCTGTTTTTT
- few TRBJ2-5 TRBV6-6 CASSWGFYGTQYF TGTGCCAGCAGTTGGGGGTTTTATGGGACCCAGTACTTC
TRBD1 - TRBJ1-5 TRBV6-1 CASSVLAQGIQPQHF TGTGCCAGCAGTGTCCTTGCACAGGGGATTCAGCCCCAGCATTTT
TRBD2 few TRBJ2-7 TRBV20-1 CSATLAGSSYEQYF TGCAGTGCTACGTTAGCGGGTTCTTCCTACGAGCAGTACTTC
- many TRBJ1-5 TRBV5-1 CASSPTVNQPQHF TGCGCCAGCAGCCCGACAGTGAATCAGCCCCAGCATTTT
TRBD2 few TRBJ2-7 TRBV20-1 CSASPQASSGKFYEQYF TGCAGTGCTAGCCCCCAGGCCTCTAGCGGGAAGTTCTACGAGCAGTACTTC
- - TRBJ2-3 TRBV4-1 CASSQAGLPTTDTQYF TGCGCCAGCAGCCAAGCGGGGCTCCCGACCACAGATACGCAGTATTTT
- few TRBJ1-3 TRBV7-9 CASSLSASGSGNTIYF TGTGCCAGCAGCTTATCAGCCAGTGGCTCTGGAAACACCATATATTTT
TRBD2 - TRBJ2-1 TRBV7-9 CASSTALAGGPGEQFF TGTGCCAGCAGCACAGCCCTAGCGGGAGGGCCGGGGGAGCAGTTCTTC
- - TRBJ1-4 TRBV6-5 CASSYSGSLSGEKLFF TGTGCCAGCAGTTACAGCGGGTCCTTAAGCGGTGAAAAACTGTTTTTT
- - TRBJ2-3 TRBV15 CATRWESTDTQYF TGTGCCACCAGGTGGGAGAGCACAGATACGCAGTATTTT
TRBD1 - TRBJ2-1 TRBV29-1 CSVAEPTEGGVRLRSYNEQFF TGCAGCGTTGCCGAACCCACCGAAGGGGGCGTCCGGCTAAGGTCCTACAATGAGCAGTTCTTC
TRBD2 - TRBJ2-3 TRBV15 CATSIVIGLAGVTDTQYF TGTGCCACCAGCATTGTCATCGGACTAGCGGGAGTCACAGATACGCAGTATTTT
- - TRBJ2-7 TRBV10-2 CASSMLDSYEQYF TGCGCCAGCAGCATGCTAGACTCCTACGAGCAGTACTTC
TRBD1 - TRBJ1-4 TRBV12-3/TRBV12-4 CASRPGTGIEKLFF TGTGCCAGCAGACCCGGGACAGGTATCGAAAAACTGTTTTTT
- few TRBJ2-7 TRBV5-1 CASRQYEQYF TGCGCCAGCAGACAGTACGAGCAGTACTTC
TRBD1 - TRBJ2-3 TRBV20-1 CSASTGFDTQYF TGCAGTGCCTCGACAGGGTTTGATACGCAGTATTTT
TRBD1 - TRBJ1-2 TRBV4-1 CASSQDPLLDRFSNGYTF TGCGCCAGCAGCCAAGATCCGCTCTTGGACAGGTTTAGCAATGGCTACACCTTC
- few TRBJ2-3 TRBV20-1 CSARDGGADTQYF TGCAGTGCTAGAGACGGCGGGGCAGATACGCAGTATTTT
- many TRBJ2-5 TRBV5-6 CASSRGETQYF TGTGCCAGCAGCCGCGGAGAGACCCAGTACTTC
- few TRBJ2-7 TRBV5-1 CASSLGRVEREQYF TGCGCCAGCAGCTTGGGACGGGTGGAGCGGGAGCAGTACTTC
- - TRBJ1-2 TRBV5-1 CASNTAPGQLYGYTF TGCGCCAGCAACACGGCCCCAGGGCAACTCTATGGCTACACCTTC
TRBD1 few TRBJ1-5 TRBV6-1 CASRSTGGQPQHF TGTGCCAGCAGATCTACAGGGGGTCAGCCCCAGCATTTT
TRBD2 few TRBJ2-7 TRBV4-1 CASSPGGGGAYEQYF TGCGCCAGCAGCCCCGGAGGCGGGGGAGCCTACGAGCAGTACTTC
- few TRBJ2-1 TRBV18 CASSPRASNNEQFF TGTGCCAGCTCACCACGGGCTAGCAACAATGAGCAGTTCTTC
TRBD2 - TRBJ2-1 TRBV4-1 CASSHPTSGRYNEQFF TGCGCCAGCAGCCATCCTACTAGCGGGAGGTACAATGAGCAGTTCTTC
TRBD2 - TRBJ2-5 TRBV12-3/TRBV12-4 CASNHLAGGNQETQYF TGTGCCAGCAACCATCTAGCGGGAGGGAACCAAGAGACCCAGTACTTC
- few TRBJ1-6 TRBV4-1 CASSQFQVQVRSPLHF TGCGCCAGCAGCCAATTCCAGGTCCAGGTTCGATCACCCCTCCACTTT
- few TRBJ1-1 TRBV4-1 CASSHEGAGTEAFF TGCGCCAGCAGCCACGAGGGAGCGGGGACTGAAGCTTTCTTT
- - TRBJ2-7 TRBV20-1 CSARLRATYEQYF TGCAGTGCCCGCTTGCGGGCTACCTACGAGCAGTACTTC
- few TRBJ1-1 TRBV12-3/TRBV12-4 CASSLGHNTEAFF TGTGCCAGCAGTTTAGGCCACAACACTGAAGCTTTCTTT
- - TRBJ2-2 TRBV5-1 CASSGRGENTGELFF TGCGCCAGCAGCGGAAGGGGTGAGAACACCGGGGAGCTGTTTTTT
- - TRBJ1-5 TRBV30 CAWRDAESNQPQHF TGTGCCTGGAGGGATGCTGAGAGCAATCAGCCCCAGCATTTT
TRBD1 - TRBJ1-1 TRBV25-1 CASSPSHRAGGVSTEAFF TGTGCCAGCAGTCCCTCTCACCGAGCAGGGGGCGTCAGCACTGAAGCTTTCTTT
TRBD2 - TRBJ2-1 TRBV7-3 CASSFAGGLGDEQFF TGTGCCAGCAGCTTTGCGGGAGGCCTTGGGGATGAGCAGTTCTTC
TRBD1 few TRBJ1-2 TRBV20-1 CSARDRAAGYGYTF TGCAGTGCTCGGGACAGGGCAGCCGGCTATGGCTACACCTTC
- few TRBJ2-2 TRBV5-1 CATPRDTGELFF TGCGCCACTCCCCGGGACACCGGGGAGCTGTTTTTT
- few TRBJ1-1 TRBV27 CASSSWSGSEAFF TGTGCCAGCAGTTCGTGGTCCGGGAGTGAAGCTTTCTTT
- many TRBJ2-7 TRBV20-1 CSARAMADHYEQYF TGCAGTGCTAGAGCAATGGCAGACCACTACGAGCAGTACTTC
- - TRBJ1-6 TRBV20-1 CSARDPGNYNSPLHF TGCAGTGCTAGAGACCCAGGGAACTATAATTCACCCCTCCACTTT
- few TRBJ2-7 TRBV7-9 CASSPTGAGGSSYEQYF TGTGCCAGCAGCCCAACGGGTGCAGGGGGGTCATCCTACGAGCAGTACTTC
TRBD1 few TRBJ1-2 TRBV11-1 CASDASGQGSGFYGYTF TGTGCCAGCGATGCGTCGGGACAGGGGAGCGGGTTTTATGGCTACACCTTC
- - TRBJ1-3 TRBV6-1 CASRGFRTQKSGSGNTIYF TGTGCCAGCCGGGGGTTTCGGACACAAAAATCTGGCTCTGGAAACACCATATATTTT
- few TRBJ2-2 TRBV20-1 CSVASDAGELFF TGCAGTGTGGCGTCGGACGCCGGGGAGCTGTTTTTT
- - TRBJ2-1 TRBV11-2 CASSLDRGGKTSRSSYNEQFF TGTGCCAGCAGCTTAGACAGGGGCGGGAAAACTAGCAGAAGCTCCTACAATGAGCAGTTCTTC
- - TRBJ1-2 TRBV12-3/TRBV12-4 CASSLMGAGGYTF TGTGCCAGCAGTTTAATGGGGGCAGGTGGCTACACCTTC
TRBD1 - TRBJ1-4 TRBV2 CASRGGDRVSEKLFF TGTGCCAGCCGGGGGGGGGACAGGGTTTCGGAAAAACTGTTTTTT
TRBD2 - TRBJ2-1 TRBV10-3 CALESGREYDNEQFF TGTGCCTTGGAGAGCGGGCGGGAGTATGACAATGAGCAGTTCTTC
TRBD1 few TRBJ1-1 TRBV7-9 CASSQDRGQAFF TGTGCCAGCTCTCAAGACAGGGGACAAGCTTTCTTT
- many TRBJ2-1 TRBV5-1 CASSLEAGWNEQFF TGTGCCAGCAGCTTGGAGGCTGGGTGGAATGAGCAGTTCTTC
TRBD2 few TRBJ2-7 TRBV20-1 CSGLAGPASYEQYF TGCAGTGGACTAGCGGGGCCGGCGAGTTACGAGCAGTACTTC
- - TRBJ1-1 TRBV10-2 CAGPNFRGTVEAFF TGCGCCGGCCCTAATTTCCGAGGGACCGTTGAAGCTTTCTTT
TRBD2 - TRBJ2-3 TRBV6-1 CASSEALAGADTQYF TGTGCCAGCAGTGAAGCTCTAGCGGGAGCAGATACGCAGTATTTT
TRBD2 - TRBJ2-7 TRBV15 CATSNKTSGSEQYF TGTGCCACCAGCAACAAGACTAGCGGGAGTGAGCAGTACTTC
- few TRBJ1-3 TRBV9 CASSVAAISGNTIYF TGTGCCAGCAGCGTAGCGGCCATCTCTGGAAACACCATATATTTT
- - TRBJ1-5 TRBV4-1 CASSHGSSNQPQHF TGCGCCAGCAGCCATGGAAGTAGCAATCAGCCCCAGCATTTT
- - TRBJ2-7 TRBV20-1 CSAYRDGIYERYF TGCAGTGCTTATAGGGACGGAATCTACGAGCGGTACTTC
TRBD1 - TRBJ1-2 TRBV5-1 CASSWTGNYGYTF TGCGCCAGCAGCTGGACAGGGAACTATGGCTACACCTTC